This entry lists 31 T cell receptor beta chains sequenced from one sample in a study of breast tumors, draining lymph nodes, adjacent tissues. Breast cancer patients provided tissue from their axillary draining lymph nodes. TCRdb recomputed calls from the multiplex PCR reads with MiXCR, one row per CDR3 protein. The sample contains about 140,000 distinct CDR3 sequences, approximately 29% of which appear only once. The sequenced sample consisted of axillary lymph node tissue. The receptors were gathered from a female donor with breast cancer. Some clones in this sample may be carry-over from other donors' samples.

The V and J genes are TRBV20-1 and TRBJ2-7; 8 nucleotides align to TRBD1. The V segment lost 6 bases and the J segment 6 bases; nucleotides outside the gene matches: 10. The CDR3 spans 13 residues. Germline V gene lookup returns CDR1 DFQATT and CDR2 SNEGSKA (reference sequence). The CDR3 protein is CSATGQGASEQYF. CDR3 bases: TGCAGTGCCACGGGGCAGGGGGCGAGCGAGCAGTACTTC.

In this sample, this clonotype turned up many times. This rearrangement joins TRBV6-2 or TRBV6-3 to TRBJ1-6; the D gene is possibly TRBD1 (6 bases). This CDR3 is 15 amino acids long. The V gene's germline CDR1 is MNHEY and CDR2 SVGEGT. The V and J ends lost 5 bases and 7 bases respectively, with 15 bases between them. The CDR3 protein is CASSHAGQRNSPLHF. The CDR3 DNA reads as TGTGCCAGCAGTCACGCGGGACAAAGGAATTCACCCCTCCACTTT.

This clonotype was found many times. Here the CDR3 reads CASEGDHGNIQYF. CDR3 bases: TGTGCCTCCGAGGGGGACCACGGAAACATTCAGTACTTC. This sequence joins TRBV11-2 and TRBJ2-4; tentative D call: TRBD1 (6 bases). The V gene lost 11 bases and the J gene lost 6 bases, with 17 bases spanning the gap. The V gene's germline CDR1 is SGHAT and CDR2 FQNNGV. This CDR3 is built from 13 residues.

This clonotype was detected many times. The chain couples TRBV5-1 to TRBJ2-1; D is unclear. The CDR3 runs 12 residues. The ends were cut back, 6 bases at V and 8 bases at J, with 12 bases in the middle. The germline V gene has CDR1 SGHRS and CDR2 YFSETQ. CDR3 amino acids: CASKEESDEQFF. The CDR3 DNA reads as TGCGCCAGCAAAGAGGAGTCCGATGAGCAGTTCTTC.

With respect to this clonotype: Being one base from a much bigger clone, this may be a read error. This sequence joins TRBV30 and TRBJ2-7; 8 nucleotides agree with TRBD1. The CDR3 is 14 amino acids. Per germline, CDR1 GTSNPN and CDR2 SVGIG (reference sequence). CDR3 sequence (DNA): TGTGGCTGGCAATGGGACAGGCGAAACTACGAGCAGTACGTC. Residues: CGWQWDRRNYEQYV.

V and J are TRBV7-2 and TRBJ1-1; 7 bases are shared with TRBD1. CDR3 size: 13 residues. Germline V CDR1 and CDR2: SGHTA, FQGNSA. V gave up 5 bases and J gave up 8 bases; unmatched junction bases: 8. The CDR3 loop is CASSRGGWTEAFF. The DNA for the CDR3 is TGTGCCAGCAGCAGAGGGGGCTGGACGGAAGCTTTCTTT.

This clonotype was counted ten times or more. The chain links TRBV20-1 to TRBJ1-2; a weak D match, TRBD1 (6 bases). CDR1 and CDR2 from the germline V gene are DFQATT and SNEGSKA (reference sequence). This CDR3 is built from 16 residues. V was cut by 1 base and J by 4 bases, with 19 bases left in between. This CDR3 is CSARGEGGTGGYGYTF. The CDR3 nucleotides are TGCAGTGCTAGAGGTGAAGGGGGGACCGGAGGCTATGGCTACACCTTC.

The sample holds many counts of this clonotype. The chain combines TRBV5-6 with TRBJ1-2, with TRBD1 matching over 11 bases. V lost 0 bases and J lost 10; bases outside the gene matches: 5. Germline CDR1 and CDR2: SGHDT and YYEEEE. This CDR3 contains 14 residues. CDR3 loop: CASSLARDRGNYTF. Written as DNA, the CDR3 is TGTGCCAGCAGCTTGGCCCGGGACAGGGGGAACTACACCTTC. The entire variable domain, with the rest obtained from reference TRBV5-6 and TRBJ1-2, is as follows: DAGVTQSPTHLIKTRGQQVTLRCSPKSGHDTVSWYQQALGQGPQFIFQYYEEEERQRGNFPDRFSGHQFPNYSSELNVNALLLGDSALYLCASSLARDRGNYTFGSGTRLTVV.

This clonotype was observed many times. V gene TRBV6-6 combines with J gene TRBJ2-3; perhaps TRBD2 as D (6 bases). CDR1 is MNHNY, CDR2 SVGAGI, per germline (reference sequence). V was cut by 5 bases and J by 0 bases, with 18 bases left in between. The CDR3 consists of 17 residues. This chain's CDR3 is CASSRTAGPTSTDTQYF. In DNA form, the CDR3 reads TGTGCCAGCAGTCGAACGGCGGGACCAACTAGCACAGATACGCAGTATTTT.

Notes on this clonotype: Given a much more abundant clone one base away, this may be a read error. The J gene is TRBJ1-5, the V gene TRBV6-1, with D maybe TRBD1 (5 bases). This CDR3 has 14 residues. CDR1 is MNHNS, CDR2 SASEGT, per germline. The CDR3 reads CASSQAGGSQPQHF. As DNA, the CDR3 is TGTGCCAGCAGTCAAGCCGGGGGGAGTCAGCCCCAGCATTTT.

This clonotype was seen repeatedly, ten times or more. An end of the junction does not agree with germline; a read error may underlie this. CDR3: CASSLASGGPYGYPF. The DNA of the CDR3 is TGTGCCAGCAGCTTAGCCTCAGGCGGACCCTATGGCTACCCCTTC. The rearrangement links TRBV7-9 to TRBJ1-2, with D hard to call. Per germline, CDR1 SEHNR and CDR2 FQNEAQ (reference sequence). The CDR3 consists of 15 residues.

This clonotype occurred many times. The chain is built from TRBV13 and TRBJ2-3; weak D call: TRBD2 (6 bases). The CDR3 runs to 15 residues. The V end lost 5 bases, the J end lost 0 bases, and 12 bases lay between the germline ends. CDR1 PRHDT and CDR2 FYEKMQ come from the germline V gene (reference sequence). CDR3 amino acids: CASSRDFTSTDTQYF. CDR3 nucleotides: TGTGCCAGCAGCCGGGACTTTACTAGCACAGATACGCAGTATTTT.

Ten or more counts support this clonotype. The rearrangement uses TRBV12-3 or TRBV12-4 and TRBJ1-2; maybe TRBD1 (6 bases). The V end was cut by 6 bases, the J end by 8 bases, with 16 bases between. This CDR3 has 13 residues. The CDR3 loop is CASSRSGVRGYTF. DNA of the CDR3: TGTGCCAGCAGCCGCTCAGGGGTGCGAGGCTACACCTTC.

In its sample, this clonotype was seen many times. The V gene is TRBV7-9, the J gene TRBJ2-2; no reliable D call. This CDR3 is 10 amino acids long. V was shortened by 11 bases and J by 6 bases, with 7 bases between the two germline ends. In germline, CDR1 is SEHNR, CDR2 FQNEAQ (reference sequence). The CDR3 DNA follows: TGTGCCTCCGGTGCCGGGGAGCTGTTTTTT. This encodes CASGAGELFF.

This clonotype was counted ten times or more. The chain carries TRBV11-2 and TRBJ2-5; D gene ambiguous. The V and J ends lost 1 base and 5 bases respectively, with 8 bases between them. The CDR3 has 13 amino acids. Germline V CDR1 and CDR2: SGHAT, FQNNGV. CDR3 in amino acids: CASSLGSRETQYF. In DNA form, the CDR3 reads TGTGCCAGCAGCTTAGGTTCCCGGGAGACCCAGTACTTC.

The chain has TRBV15 and TRBJ1-4, with D unresolved. There are 14 residues in the CDR3. In germline, CDR1 is LNHNV, CDR2 YYDKDF (reference sequence). Trimming left V 11 bases short and J 4 bases short, with 17 bases between. CDR3 region: CAAGTGRFNEKLFF. The CDR3 region has the DNA TGTGCCGCCGGAACTGGGCGGTTTAATGAAAAACTGTTTTTT.

V is TRBV24-1 and J is TRBJ2-3; D is perhaps TRBD2 (5 bases). The CDR3 has 15 residues. CDR1 and CDR2 from the germline V gene are KGHDR and SFDVKD. The ends were cut back, 8 bases at V and 2 bases at J, with 16 bases in the middle. CDR3 in DNA: TGTGCCACCAACGGACGTACGGGGAACACAGATACGCAGTATTTT. This translates into CATNGRTGNTDTQYF.

The chain recombines TRBV20-1 with TRBJ1-2; D perhaps matches TRBD1 (5 bases). Germline CDR1 and CDR2: DFQATT and SNEGSKA (reference sequence). The CDR3 extends over 13 amino acids. The germline V and J ends were trimmed by 5 bases and 0 bases, with 10 bases remaining between them. The CDR3 DNA reads TGCAGTGCTCGCCGGGGACCTAACTATGGCTACACCTTC. Its protein is CSARRGPNYGYTF.

The chain has TRBV4-3 and TRBJ2-7, with 9 bases matching TRBD1. This CDR3 has 16 amino acids. Germline lookup yields CDR1 LGHNA and CDR2 YSLEER. The junction had 8 bases not matched to a gene; V was cut back by 0 bases and J by 5 bases. The CDR3, as DNA: TGCGCCAGCAGCCAAGATCTGGGACAGGGCTTGAACGAGCAGTACGTC. It yields the protein CASSQDLGQGLNEQYV.

This clonotype was found many times. This chain joins TRBV5-1 and TRBJ2-1; 11 bases match TRBD1. V was pared by 2 bases and J by 0 bases, with 4 bases of the junction left unmatched. Germline CDR1 is SGHRS and CDR2 is YFSETQ. The CDR3 is 17 amino acids. CDR3 loop: CASSFSGTGGSYNEQFF. In nucleotides, the CDR3 is TGCGCCAGCAGCTTCTCCGGGACAGGGGGCTCCTACAATGAGCAGTTCTTC.

This clonotype was counted ten times or more. The chain carries TRBV19 and TRBJ2-1; 8 nucleotides agree with TRBD2. Losses at the gene ends were 7 bases for V and 8 bases for J; bases not matched to a gene: 10. CDR1 is LNHDA, CDR2 SQIVND, per germline (reference sequence). The CDR3 is made up of 14 amino acids. The CDR3 loop is CASNPSGGRHEQFF. CDR3 bases: TGTGCCAGTAACCCCTCGGGGGGGCGTCATGAGCAGTTCTTC.

The V and J genes are TRBV6-7 and TRBJ1-2, with D tentatively TRBD1 (6 bases). TRBV6-7 is an ORF for which the function is uncertain. CDR3 length equals 15 residues. Trimming removed 5 bases from V and 4 bases from J, with 17 bases in between. In DNA, the CDR3 is TGTGCCAGCAGTCACGTACAGGGTAGTGGCTATGGCTACACCTTC. Amino acid sequence: CASSHVQGSGYGYTF.

This clonotype was seen ten or more times. The chain recombines TRBV9 with TRBJ2-2, with D possibly matching TRBD1 (5 bases). Trimming pared 0 bases from V and 5 bases from J, leaving 14 bases between. The germline gives CDR1 SGDLS, CDR2 YYNGEE. The CDR3 consists of 16 residues. CDR3 region: CASSVEAGIGTGELFF. The CDR3 DNA follows: TGTGCCAGCAGCGTAGAAGCAGGGATTGGAACCGGGGAGCTGTTTTTT.

This clonotype has at least ten counts. The rearrangement links TRBV7-9 to TRBJ2-3; 8 bases agree with TRBD1. The CDR3 contains 16 residues. CDR1 and CDR2 (germline): SEHNR, FQNEAQ (reference sequence). The V and J ends lost 5 bases and 3 bases, in that order; junction bases with no gene match: 10. The CDR3, as DNA: TGTGCCAGCAGCAGCAGGACAGGGATGACGACAGATACGCAGTATTTT. This gives the protein CASSSRTGMTTDTQYF.

Ten or more counts support this clonotype. The chain employs TRBV30 and TRBJ2-1; tentatively, D is TRBD2 (6 bases). This CDR3 has 16 residues. Germline CDR1 GTSNPN, CDR2 SVGIG (reference sequence). V shed 3 bases and J shed 2 bases, with 17 bases lying between them. CDR3 bases: TGTGCCTGGAGCCCCGCCCCAGCGGGCACCTACAATGAGCAGTTCTTC. As protein: CAWSPAPAGTYNEQFF.

The chain couples TRBV5-1 to TRBJ1-6; TRBD1 matches 9 bases. CDR1 and CDR2 from the germline V gene are SGHRS and YFSETQ. V lost 4 bases and J lost 6; bases outside the gene matches: 2. There are 14 residues in the CDR3. The CDR3 sequence is CASSGGQGNSPLHF. The CDR3 region has the DNA TGCGCCAGCAGCGGGGGACAGGGTAATTCACCCCTCCACTTT.

This clonotype was counted at least ten times. CDR3 protein: CASSARTAANYGYTF. CDR3 bases: TGTGCCAGCAGTGCCCGGACAGCAGCTAACTATGGCTACACCTTC. The chain carries TRBV12-3 or TRBV12-4 and TRBJ1-2; perhaps TRBD1 as D (6 bases). Between the trimmed V and J ends, which lost 5 bases and 0 bases, there was a span of 13 bases. The CDR3 contains 15 residues.

Worth noting for this clonotype: A read error is possible here, since a much larger clone lies one base away. The CDR3 DNA is TGTGCCAGCAGTTTATTTGGGGCTTCCTCCGGTGGCTGCACCTTC. Protein product: CASSLFGASSGGCTF. This chain links TRBV28 with TRBJ1-2, with D perhaps matching TRBD1 (5 bases). Germline CDR1 MDHEN, CDR2 SYDVKM. CDR3 size: 15 residues.

This clonotype was seen ten or more times. This chain connects TRBV2 to TRBJ1-5, with 8 bases that match TRBD1. Germline CDR1 is SNHLY and CDR2 is FYNNEI. The CDR3 consists of 13 residues. The V segment lost 10 bases and the J segment 5 bases; nucleotides outside the gene matches: 7. The CDR3 coding sequence is TGTGCCACCAGGGGGCAATCTTATCAGCCCCAGCATTTT. Encoded protein: CATRGQSYQPQHF.

With respect to this clonotype: Compared with germline, one end of the junction differs, possibly owing to a read error. CDR3 coding DNA: TGCGCCGGCAGTCCCCAGGCTGCGCTCAACTCACCCCTCCACTTT. Translating it yields CAGSPQAALNSPLHF. This chain links TRBV10-2 with TRBJ1-6, with D unclear. The germline CDR1 and CDR2 sequences are WSHSY and SAAADI. The CDR3 covers 15 residues.

This clonotype has at least ten counts. This chain connects TRBV6-6 to TRBJ1-2; no firm D call. There are 13 residues in the CDR3. V dropped 6 bases and J dropped 4 bases, with 12 bases sitting between them. From germline, CDR1 is MNHNY and CDR2 SVGAGI (reference sequence). The CDR3: CASSPTRFYGYTF. As DNA, the CDR3 is TGTGCCAGCAGCCCAACAAGGTTCTATGGCTACACCTTC.